These 25 T cell receptor beta chains originate from one sample sequenced in a study of post-analysis software for immune sequencing data. The antigens of these receptors remain unknown. The authors incorporated unique molecular identifiers into the TCR beta cDNA libraries. TCRdb re-derived calls from the PCR reads in MiXCR, one entry per CDR3 protein. The profile shows fewer than 850,000 distinct CDR3 sequences, roughly 27% of them singletons. Study findings and constraints: TRBV5-6, TRBV5-1 and TRBV20-1 were among four or five TRBV segments more frequent in patients than controls.

Sequencing was done on a sample of blood. Receptor source: a girl aged 10-17 years with multiple sclerosis.

The chain uses TRBV25-1 and TRBJ1-1, with D possibly matching TRBD1 (5 bases). CDR1 and CDR2 (germline): MGHDK, SYGVNS. The CDR3 extends over 15 amino acids. The V gene lost 6 bases and the J gene lost 4 bases, with 18 bases spanning the gap. The CDR3 reads CASSPPLGGATEAFF. CDR3 bases: TGTGCCAGCAGCCCTCCTTTGGGAGGGGCCACTGAAGCTTTCTTT.

The V and J genes are TRBV20-1 and TRBJ2-3; 12 bases line up with TRBD1. The trim removed 3 bases at V and 6 bases at J, leaving 10 bases unmatched. The CDR3 has 16 residues. The germline V gene encodes CDR1 DFQATT and CDR2 SNEGSKA (reference sequence). The CDR3 loop is CSASKGRDRGQDTQYF. The CDR3 coding sequence is TGCAGTGCTAGCAAGGGACGGGACAGGGGGCAGGATACGCAGTATTTT.

This clonotype turned up a few times. J is TRBJ2-6 and V is TRBV12-5, with 8 positions matching TRBD1. The CDR3 loop spans 19 amino acids. Germline assignment: CDR1 LGHNT and CDR2 FRNRAP. J was trimmed by 2 bases and V by 3 bases; bases with no gene match: 12. The CDR3 DNA reads TGTGCTAGTGGTTTTTTCACCGGGACAGGAGGCACTGGGGCCAACGTCCTGACTTTC. Residues: CASGFFTGTGGTGANVLTF. Combining the CDR3 with reference TRBV12-5 and TRBJ2-6 gives the whole variable domain DARVTQTPRHKVTEMGQEVTMRCQPILGHNTVFWYRQTMMQGLELLAYFRNRAPLDDSGMPKDRFSAEMPDATLATLKIQPSEPRDSAVYFCASGFFTGTGGTGANVLTFGAGSRLTVL.

This clonotype was counted a few times. J is TRBJ2-3 and V is TRBV9; possibly TRBD2 for D (5 bases). CDR3 length equals 15 residues. Trimming took off 5 bases at V and 2 bases at J, with 15 bases between the two ends. Germline V CDR1 and CDR2: SGDLS, YYNGEE. Here the CDR3 DNA reads TGTGCCAGCAGGGGTGGAACTAGGCACACAGATACGCAGTATTTT. It specifies CASRGGTRHTDTQYF.

This clonotype occurred a few times. CDR3 in amino acids: CASSPGGEVLTYEQYF. In DNA form, the CDR3 reads TGTGCCAGCAGCCCGGGGGGGGAAGTTTTAACCTACGAGCAGTACTTC. This chain links TRBV28 with TRBJ2-5, with 8 positions matching TRBD2. The end of the DNA aligns better with TRBJ2-7, so the J call may be wrong. Germline assignment: CDR1 MDHEN and CDR2 SYDVKM. The CDR3 totals 16 residues.

CDR3 loop: CASSLAVSSGIGNEQFF. CDR3 bases: TGTGCCAGCAGCTTAGCGGTATCTAGCGGAATTGGAAATGAGCAGTTCTTC. The V and J genes are TRBV7-9 and TRBJ2-1; 7 nucleotides match TRBD2. V shed 0 bases, J shed 7 bases, and the junction held 12 bases outside the gene matches. Germline V CDR1 and CDR2: SEHNR, FQNEAQ (reference sequence). The CDR3 runs to 17 residues.

This clonotype came up once. The V gene is TRBV24-1, the J gene TRBJ1-2; unclear D gene. The germline gives CDR1 KGHDR, CDR2 SFDVKD. V was shortened by 0 bases and J by 5 bases, with 6 bases between the two germline ends. The CDR3 covers 13 residues. The CDR3 nucleotides read TGTGCCACCAGTGATTTGCACGGGTATGGCTACACCTTC. It codes for CATSDLHGYGYTF.

This clonotype has only a few counts. The chain combines TRBV6-1 with TRBJ1-1; 7 bases are a match to TRBD1. The V gene end was trimmed by 7 bases and the J gene end by 4 bases; junction bases not matched to a gene: 6. The V gene's germline CDR1 is MNHNS and CDR2 SASEGT. The CDR3 is 13 residues long. The CDR3 is CASISGGGTEAFF. The CDR3 DNA is TGTGCCAGCATTTCAGGGGGGGGCACTGAAGCTTTCTTT.

The chain is built from TRBV6-5 and TRBJ2-2; no clear D. V lost 6 bases to trimming and J lost 4 bases, with 12 bases between them. The length of the CDR3 is 14 residues. From germline, CDR1 is MNHEY and CDR2 SVGAGI. The CDR3 here is CASSRSATTGELFF. CDR3 bases: TGTGCCAGCAGCCGATCGGCAACCACCGGGGAGCTGTTTTTT.

CDR3 amino acids: CASSSPHTEAFF. CDR3 DNA: TGTGCCAGCAGCTCCCCCCATACTGAAGCTTTCTTT. The V and J genes are TRBV7-9 and TRBJ1-1; D gene ambiguous. Germline-derived CDR1 and CDR2 are SEHNR and FQNEAQ (reference sequence). The CDR3 has 12 residues. V was cut by 4 bases and J by 5 bases, with 8 bases left in between.

The chain couples TRBV3-1 to TRBJ2-1; TRBD2 aligns across 15 bases. V trimming: 6 bases; J trimming: 7 bases; junction bases outside the gene matches: 13. The germline V gene has CDR1 LGHDT and CDR2 YNNKEL (reference sequence). There are 18 residues in the CDR3. CDR3 coding DNA: TGTGCCAGCAGTCAACGGGGACTAGCGGGAGGAAAGGGAAATGAGCAGTTCTTC. Translating it yields CASSQRGLAGGKGNEQFF.

The chain carries TRBV6-5 and TRBJ1-1; 7 nucleotides line up with TRBD1. V lost 6 bases, J lost 11 bases, and 6 bases stayed unmatched. Germline CDR1 MNHEY, CDR2 SVGAGI. The CDR3 sequence is 11 residues long. The CDR3 spells CASRGDSRAFF. The CDR3, as DNA: TGTGCCAGCAGGGGGGACAGTAGGGCTTTCTTT.

This clonotype was seen repeatedly, ten times or more. This sequence joins TRBV29-1 and TRBJ1-5, with D maybe TRBD1 (5 bases). The germline gives CDR1 SQVTM, CDR2 ANQGSEA. Trimming left V 5 bases short and J 4 bases short, with 9 bases between. This CDR3 region has 12 residues. The CDR3 loop is CSVRDGNQPQHF. The CDR3, as DNA: TGCAGCGTTCGGGACGGAAATCAGCCCCAGCATTTT.

Of note for this clonotype: A much larger clone differs from this one at a single base, so this may be a read error. This chain joins TRBV5-1 and TRBJ2-5; no reliable D call. The J call may not be correct, given that the DNA end is closer to TRBJ2-1. Germline lookup yields CDR1 SGHRS and CDR2 YFSETQ. The CDR3 extends over 13 amino acids. CDR3 sequence: CASSDGTQETQFF. DNA for the CDR3: TGCGCCAGCAGCGACGGAACCCAAGAGACCCAGTTCTTC.

In regard to this clonotype: At one of its ends the junction is not consistent with the germline gene, which may arise from a read error. The chain couples TRBV29-1 to TRBJ1-1, with a tentative D call TRBD1 (6 bases). Germline values: CDR1 SQVTM, CDR2 ANQGSEA. The length of the CDR3 is 12 residues. The CDR3 loop is CSALRGSTGAFF. CDR3 DNA sequence: TGCAGCGCACTCAGGGGTAGTACTGGAGCTTTCTTT.

A few counts support this clonotype. V is TRBV6-5 and J is TRBJ1-1, with 7 bases fitting TRBD1. Trimming at V came to 6 bases and at J to 6 bases, leaving 10 bases not matched to a gene. In germline, CDR1 is MNHEY, CDR2 SVGAGI. The length of the CDR3 is 14 residues. CDR3 nucleotide sequence: TGTGCCAGCAGGACAGGGACAGCCATTGCTGAAGCTTTCTTT. Translation: CASRTGTAIAEAFF.

V and J are TRBV2 and TRBJ1-6, with 9 positions matching TRBD1. The trim removed 6 bases at V and 9 bases at J, leaving 15 bases unmatched. The CDR3 runs to 17 residues. From germline, CDR1 is SNHLY and CDR2 FYNNEI. The CDR3 protein is CASSLMTPGQGFSPLHF. CDR3 nucleotides: TGTGCCAGCAGCTTGATGACTCCGGGACAGGGTTTTTCACCCCTCCACTTT. The whole variable domain, remainder taken from reference TRBV2 and TRBJ1-6, is EPEVTQTPSHQVTQMGQEVILRCVPISNHLYFYWYRQILGQKVEFLVSFYNNEISEKSEIFDDQFSVERPDGSNFTLKIRSTKLEDSAMYFCASSLMTPGQGFSPLHFGNGTRLTVT.

This clonotype turned up a few times. The chain is built from TRBV5-5 and TRBJ1-5; D remains unclear. CDR1 is SGHKS, CDR2 YYEKEE, per germline (reference sequence). This CDR3 has 13 amino acids. V lost 0 bases and J lost 5, with 6 bases in between. The DNA of the CDR3 is TGTGCCAGCAGCTTGGTGGGCCATCAGCCCCAGCATTTT. Amino acids: CASSLVGHQPQHF.

This clonotype has only a few counts. This chain joins TRBV7-2 and TRBJ2-5; TRBD1 matches at 8 bases. CDR3 size: 15 residues. V shed 5 bases, J shed 11 bases, and the junction held 16 bases outside the gene matches. Germline V gene data show CDR1 as SGHTA and CDR2 as FQGNSA. The CDR3 nucleotides are TGTGCCAGCAGCCCCCGGACAGGGTTAACAAGAGAGCAGTACTTC. Its translation is CASSPRTGLTREQYF.

The chain couples TRBV25-1 to TRBJ1-5, with unresolved D. The V end lost 2 bases, the J end lost 4 bases, and 9 bases lay between the germline ends. This CDR3 is built from 14 residues. CDR1 and CDR2 (germline): MGHDK, SYGVNS. DNA of the CDR3: TGTGCCAGCAGTGAACTCTGGGATAATCAGCCCCAGCATTTT. Protein sequence: CASSELWDNQPQHF.

In this sample, this clonotype turned up a few times. This rearrangement joins TRBV5-1 to TRBJ1-1; a weak D match, TRBD1 (6 bases). The CDR3 is made up of 13 amino acids. Germline V lookup: CDR1 SGHRS, CDR2 YFSETQ. Deletions cut 8 bases from V and 1 base from J, with 12 bases between. CDR3 in amino acids: CASRQEPNTEAFF. As DNA, the CDR3 is TGCGCCAGTAGACAGGAGCCGAACACTGAAGCTTTCTTT.

This chain connects TRBV3-1 to TRBJ2-5; no definite D call. This CDR3 spans 15 amino acids. CDR1 LGHDT and CDR2 YNNKEL come from the germline V gene (reference sequence). Deletions cut 1 base from V and 3 bases from J, with 12 bases between. The CDR3 protein is CASSQALTRKETQYF. The CDR3 DNA is TGTGCCAGCAGCCAAGCGCTAACCCGGAAAGAGACCCAGTACTTC.

This clonotype was picked up many times. This chain connects TRBV9 to TRBJ2-1; the D call may be TRBD1 or TRBD2 (5 bases each). In germline, CDR1 is SGDLS, CDR2 YYNGEE. The V end was cut by 1 base, the J end by 8 bases, with 13 bases between. The CDR3 is made up of 14 amino acids. The CDR3 reads CASSVLTEGHEQFF. The CDR3 nucleotides read TGTGCCAGCAGCGTACTAACCGAGGGACATGAGCAGTTCTTC.

This clonotype has just a few counts. The V call is TRBV4-1, the J call TRBJ1-2; 7 bases are shared with TRBD1. Germline lookup yields CDR1 MGHRA and CDR2 YSYEKL. The CDR3 runs to 17 residues. V lost 0 bases, J lost 4 bases, and 11 bases stayed unmatched. CDR3 amino acids: CASSQELLVGQSYGYTF. The CDR3 region has the DNA TGCGCCAGCAGCCAAGAATTATTGGTGGGACAGAGCTATGGCTACACCTTC.

The chain carries TRBV20-1 and TRBJ2-1, with D possibly TRBD1 on 5 matching bases. The CDR3 is 15 residues long. In germline, CDR1 is DFQATT, CDR2 SNEGSKA (reference sequence). V gave up 0 bases and J gave up 5 bases, with 14 bases separating them. The CDR3 nucleotides are TGCAGTGCTAGAGATGTCGATAGGGGTCACAATGAGCAGTTCTTC. Its protein product is CSARDVDRGHNEQFF.